This record looks at one T cell receptor beta chain sequence and its context. Antigen unknown. These data come from a study of T cells after posttransplantation cyclophosphamide. Data came from immunoSEQ multiplex PCR; TCRdb stores just in-frame clones and leaves some out. This repertoire shows 19,000 or so clones, around 85% found once; its top ten account for about 2%. Controls had myeloablative marrow grafts with methotrexate and calcineurin inhibitor, sampled at 1 year. V was clipped by 7 bases and J by 3 bases; unmatched bases: 14. CDR1 MGHRA and CDR2 YSYEKL come from the germline V gene. The CDR3 is made up of 17 amino acids. Overall study findings and caveats: TRB clonality was highly associated with recipient CMV seropositivity and reactivation. Skin or GI-infiltrating T cells shared few TRB sequences with blood.

This TCR derives from a female patient under 45 who received an allogeneic stem cell transplant from an unrelated donor, was CMV-positive, and had acute and chronic GVHD. The T cells may partly be graft donor cells. This sample comprised PBMCs, obtained around 53 weeks after allogeneic stem cell transplant with calcineurin inhibitor and methotrexate. The chain links TRBV4-1 to TRBJ2-7, with 11 bases that match TRBD1. The CDR3: CASTFSAGTGGLYEQYF. In DNA form, the CDR3 reads TGCGCCAGCACTTTCTCCGCCGGGACAGGGGGTCTCTACGAGCAGTACTTC.